Listed here are 3 T cell receptor beta chains from one sample, sequenced in a study of T cell responses to AZD1222 COVID-19 vaccine. The data were produced by immunoSEQ multiplex PCR, yet TCRdb's version contains in-frame clones alone and is incomplete. The data show 150,000 or so clones, over 80% seen once. This material consisted of peripheral blood, taken on day 0 of AZD1222 vaccination. These receptors were taken from an adult in good health.

This clone was counted only a few times. The V call is TRBV5-1, the J call TRBJ2-6; 9 bases match TRBD2. The CDR3 totals 17 residues. Germline assignment: CDR1 SGHRS and CDR2 YFSETQ. V lost 3 bases and J lost 0; bases outside the gene matches: 4. CDR3 amino acids: CASSWTSVRSGANVLTF. DNA of the CDR3: TGCGCCAGCAGCTGGACTAGCGTGCGCTCTGGGGCCAACGTCCTGACTTTC.

V usage is TRBV5-5 and J usage is TRBJ1-5; D remains ambiguous. CDR1 is SGHKS and CDR2 is YYEKEE in the germline V gene (reference sequence). Trimming cost V 1 base and J 3 bases, with 11 bases left between them. The CDR3 totals 15 residues. As DNA, the CDR3 is TGTGCCAGCAGCTTGTATGGGGTCCTCAATCAGCCCCAGCATTTT. Its protein is CASSLYGVLNQPQHF.

The chain has TRBV5-3 and TRBJ2-2, with TRBD2 matching 9 bases. TRBV5-3 is filed as an ORF, its function uncertain. Unmatched junction bases numbered 14, after V lost 0 bases and J lost 8 bases. The CDR3 length is 18 residues. CDR3 region: CARSLVFGRGGAPGELFF. CDR3 nucleotide sequence: TGTGCCAGAAGCTTGGTTTTCGGCCGCGGGGGGGCCCCTGGGGAGCTGTTTTTT.